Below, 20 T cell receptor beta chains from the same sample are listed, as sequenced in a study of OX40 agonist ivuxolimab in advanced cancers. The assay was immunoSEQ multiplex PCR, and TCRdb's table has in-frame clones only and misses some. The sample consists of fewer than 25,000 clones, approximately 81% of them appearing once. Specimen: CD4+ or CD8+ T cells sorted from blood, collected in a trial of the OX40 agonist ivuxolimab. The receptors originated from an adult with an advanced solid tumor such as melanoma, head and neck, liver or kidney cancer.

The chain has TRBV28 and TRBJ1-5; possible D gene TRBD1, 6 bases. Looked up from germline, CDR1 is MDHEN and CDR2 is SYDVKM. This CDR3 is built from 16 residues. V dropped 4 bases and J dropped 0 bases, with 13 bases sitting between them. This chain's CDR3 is CASSSNRDYSNQPQHF. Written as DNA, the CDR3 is TGTGCCAGCAGTTCCAACAGGGATTATAGCAATCAGCCCCAGCATTTT.

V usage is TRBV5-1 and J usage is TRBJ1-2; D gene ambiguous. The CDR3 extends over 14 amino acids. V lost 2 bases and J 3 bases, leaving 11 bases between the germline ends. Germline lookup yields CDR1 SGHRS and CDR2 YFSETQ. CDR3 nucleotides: TGCGCCAGCAGCTTCACCCAGGATTACTATGGCTACACCTTC. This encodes CASSFTQDYYGYTF.

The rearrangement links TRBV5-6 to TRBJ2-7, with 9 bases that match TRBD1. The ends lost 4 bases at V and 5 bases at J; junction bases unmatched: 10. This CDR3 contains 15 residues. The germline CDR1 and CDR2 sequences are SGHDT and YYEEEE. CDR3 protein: CASSLYGQGQDEQYF. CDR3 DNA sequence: TGTGCCAGCAGCCTATATGGACAGGGGCAGGACGAGCAGTACTTC.

The CDR3 DNA is TGTGCCAGCAGCCCCGGGGGAGTTTCCTACGAGCAGTACTTC. Translating gives CASSPGGVSYEQYF. The V call is TRBV9, the J call TRBJ2-7; TRBD2 might be the D (6 bases). The germline CDR1 and CDR2 sequences are SGDLS and YYNGEE. The CDR3 is 14 amino acids. V dropped 4 bases and J dropped 1 base, with 12 bases sitting between them.

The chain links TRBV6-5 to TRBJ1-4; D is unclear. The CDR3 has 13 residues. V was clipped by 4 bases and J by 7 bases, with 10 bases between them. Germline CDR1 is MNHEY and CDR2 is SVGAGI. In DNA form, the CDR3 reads TGTGCCAGCAGTTCCGGGCTCCTTGAAAAACTGTTTTTT. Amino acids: CASSSGLLEKLFF.

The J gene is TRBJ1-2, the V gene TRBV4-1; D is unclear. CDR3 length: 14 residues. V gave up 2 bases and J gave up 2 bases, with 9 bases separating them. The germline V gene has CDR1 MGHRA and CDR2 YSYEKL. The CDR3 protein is CASSQSSGNYGYTF. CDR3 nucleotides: TGCGCCAGCAGCCAAAGCTCAGGAAACTATGGCTACACCTTC.

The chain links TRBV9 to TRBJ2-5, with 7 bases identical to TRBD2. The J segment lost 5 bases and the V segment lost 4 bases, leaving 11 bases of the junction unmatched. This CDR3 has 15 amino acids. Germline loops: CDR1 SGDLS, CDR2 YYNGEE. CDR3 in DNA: TGTGCCAGCAGCTCAGGACTTTCCGGGGGGGAGACCCAGTACTTC. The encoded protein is CASSSGLSGGETQYF. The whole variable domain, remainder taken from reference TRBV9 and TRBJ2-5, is DSGVTQTPKHLITATGQRVTLRCSPRSGDLSVYWYQQSLDQGLQFLIQYYNGEERAKGNILERFSAQQFPDLHSELNLSSLELGDSALYFCASSSGLSGGETQYFGPGTRLLVL.

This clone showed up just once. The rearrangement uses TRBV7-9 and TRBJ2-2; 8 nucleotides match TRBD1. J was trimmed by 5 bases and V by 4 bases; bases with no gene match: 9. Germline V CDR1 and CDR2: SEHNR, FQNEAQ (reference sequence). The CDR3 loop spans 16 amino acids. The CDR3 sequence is CASSWTGTDWTGELFF. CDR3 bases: TGTGCCAGCAGCTGGACAGGGACTGATTGGACCGGGGAGCTGTTTTTT.

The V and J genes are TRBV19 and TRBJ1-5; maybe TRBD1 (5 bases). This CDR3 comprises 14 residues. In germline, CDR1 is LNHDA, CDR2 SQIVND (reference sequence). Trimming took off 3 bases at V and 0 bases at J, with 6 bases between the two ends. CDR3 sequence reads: CASSMGDSNQPQHF. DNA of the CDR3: TGTGCCAGTAGTATGGGGGATAGCAATCAGCCCCAGCATTTT.

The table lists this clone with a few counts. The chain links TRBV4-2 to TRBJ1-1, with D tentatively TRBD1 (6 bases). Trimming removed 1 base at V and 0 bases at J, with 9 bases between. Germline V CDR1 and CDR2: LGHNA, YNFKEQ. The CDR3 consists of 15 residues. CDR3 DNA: TGTGCCAGCAGCCAAGGCAGGGGTCTGAACACTGAAGCTTTCTTT. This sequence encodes CASSQGRGLNTEAFF.

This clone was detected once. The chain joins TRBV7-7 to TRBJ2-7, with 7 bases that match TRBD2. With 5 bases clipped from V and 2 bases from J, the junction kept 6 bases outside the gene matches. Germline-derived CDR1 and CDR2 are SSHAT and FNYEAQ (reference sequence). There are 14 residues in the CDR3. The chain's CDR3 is CASSPGGTAYEQYF. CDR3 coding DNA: TGTGCCAGCAGCCCCGGGGGGACCGCCTACGAGCAGTACTTC.

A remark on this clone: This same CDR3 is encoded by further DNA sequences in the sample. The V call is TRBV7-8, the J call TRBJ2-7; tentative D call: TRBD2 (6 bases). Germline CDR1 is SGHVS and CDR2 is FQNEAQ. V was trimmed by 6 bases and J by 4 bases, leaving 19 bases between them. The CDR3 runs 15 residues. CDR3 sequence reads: CASSRAGLARYEQYF. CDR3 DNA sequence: TGTGCCAGCAGTAGGGCGGGGCTAGCGAGGTACGAGCAGTACTTC.

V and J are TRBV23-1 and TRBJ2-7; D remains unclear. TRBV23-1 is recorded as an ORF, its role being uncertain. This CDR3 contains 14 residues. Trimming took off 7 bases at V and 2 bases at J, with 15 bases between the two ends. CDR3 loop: CASKSSPYAYEQYF. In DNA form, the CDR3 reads TGCGCCAGCAAAAGTTCCCCGTACGCCTACGAGCAGTACTTC.

The CDR3 region has the DNA TGCGCCAGCAGCCAAGATAGGGGCCTGAACACTGAAGCTTTCTTT. It yields the protein CASSQDRGLNTEAFF. This chain connects TRBV4-1 to TRBJ1-1, with D possibly matching TRBD1 (5 bases). This CDR3 contains 15 residues. Trimming cost V 0 bases and J 0 bases, with 8 bases left between them. Germline assignment: CDR1 MGHRA and CDR2 YSYEKL.

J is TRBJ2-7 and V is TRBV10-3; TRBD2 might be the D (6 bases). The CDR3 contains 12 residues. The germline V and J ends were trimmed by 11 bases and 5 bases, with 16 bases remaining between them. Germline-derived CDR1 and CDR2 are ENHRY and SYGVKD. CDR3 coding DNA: TGTGCCGCAAAGGGACTTCCCCACGAGCAGTACTTC. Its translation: CAAKGLPHEQYF.

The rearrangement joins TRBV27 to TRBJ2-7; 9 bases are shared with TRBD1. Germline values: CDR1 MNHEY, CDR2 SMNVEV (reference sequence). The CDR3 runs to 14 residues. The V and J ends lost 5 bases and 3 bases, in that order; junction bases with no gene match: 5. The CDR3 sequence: CASSRTGGDYEQYF. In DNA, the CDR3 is TGTGCCAGCAGTCGCACAGGGGGCGACTACGAGCAGTACTTC.

CDR3 bases: TGTGCCAGCAGCATAGATAGATTACCCGGGACAGGGGACTACGAGCAGTACTTC. Amino acids: CASSIDRLPGTGDYEQYF. The rearrangement links TRBV9 to TRBJ2-7; TRBD1 agrees at 10 bases. The CDR3 has 18 amino acids. Germline values: CDR1 SGDLS, CDR2 YYNGEE. V shed 4 bases, J shed 3 bases, and the junction held 16 bases outside the gene matches.

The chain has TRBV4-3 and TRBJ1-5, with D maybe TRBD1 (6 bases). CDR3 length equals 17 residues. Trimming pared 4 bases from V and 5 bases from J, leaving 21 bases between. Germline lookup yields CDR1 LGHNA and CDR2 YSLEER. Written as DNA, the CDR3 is TGCGCCAGCAGCCGACCCCAGGGGATGGGTTTGGATCAGCCCCAGCATTTT. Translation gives CASSRPQGMGLDQPQHF.

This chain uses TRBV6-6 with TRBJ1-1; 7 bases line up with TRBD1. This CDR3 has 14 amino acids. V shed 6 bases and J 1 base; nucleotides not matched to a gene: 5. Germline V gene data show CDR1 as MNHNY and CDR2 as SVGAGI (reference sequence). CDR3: CASRIDRANTEAFF. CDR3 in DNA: TGTGCCAGCAGAATCGACAGGGCGAACACTGAAGCTTTCTTT.

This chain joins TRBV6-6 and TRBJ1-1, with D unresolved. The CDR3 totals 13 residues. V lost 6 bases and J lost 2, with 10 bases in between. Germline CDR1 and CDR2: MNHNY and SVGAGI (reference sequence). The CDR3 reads CASSLWINTEAFF. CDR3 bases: TGTGCCAGCAGCCTGTGGATCAACACTGAAGCTTTCTTT.